These 14 T cell receptor beta chains were sequenced from one sample in a study of post-analysis software for immune sequencing data. Study-level results: Comparison of patients with controls showed 4 to 6 TRBV segments more frequent in patients, TRBV5-6, TRBV5-1 and TRBV20-1 among them.

Antigen specificity for these receptors is unknown. Unique-molecular-identifier-tagged TCR beta cDNA libraries were used. TCRdb redid the calling of the PCR reads with MiXCR, one entry per CDR3 protein. This sample has hundreds of thousands of distinct CDR3 sequences; about 60% occur once, and the top ten carry approximately 11%. Source material: blood. The receptors were sampled from a girl aged 2 to 9 with multiple sclerosis.

This clonotype was found a few times. The rearrangement joins TRBV20-1 to TRBJ2-7; D not certain. The CDR3 length is 14 residues. Trimming took 4 bases from V and 4 from J, leaving 17 bases between them. Germline V CDR1 and CDR2: DFQATT, SNEGSKA (reference sequence). The CDR3: CSAKGRKLGYEQYF. In nucleotides, the CDR3 is TGCAGTGCTAAAGGGCGGAAGCTCGGGTACGAGCAGTACTTC.

V is TRBV7-9 and J is TRBJ2-3; 8 positions agree with TRBD1. The V gene end was trimmed by 4 bases and the J gene end by 6 bases; junction bases not matched to a gene: 12. CDR1 and CDR2 (germline): SEHNR, FQNEAQ (reference sequence). The CDR3 runs 16 residues. The CDR3 loop is CASSSTGGTGGDTQYF. Written as DNA, the CDR3 is TGTGCCAGCAGCTCAACTGGGGGGACAGGTGGGGATACGCAGTATTTT.

The V call is TRBV4-3, the J call TRBJ2-3, with a weak D call TRBD2 (6 bases). Deletions cut 0 bases from V and 6 bases from J, with 13 bases between. Germline loops: CDR1 LGHNA, CDR2 YSLEER. This CDR3 has 15 residues. CDR3 nucleotides: TGCGCCAGCAGCCAAGATCAATTAGCGGCGGATACGCAGTATTTT. It codes for CASSQDQLAADTQYF.

The rearrangement uses TRBV6-2 or TRBV6-3 and TRBJ2-5; D is undetermined. Between the trimmed V and J ends, which lost 0 bases and 2 bases, there was a span of 25 bases. This CDR3 is 20 amino acids long. Germline lookup yields CDR1 MNHEY and CDR2 SVGEGT. For the CDR3, the DNA is TGTGCCAGCAGTTACTCCACAGTGCTGCTAGGCCCCCGCGTACAAGAGACCCAGTACTTC. As protein: CASSYSTVLLGPRVQETQYF.

This clonotype was seen a handful of times. V usage is TRBV29-1 and J usage is TRBJ1-5; 7 bases are a match to TRBD1. The CDR3 is 12 amino acids. The J segment lost 4 bases and the V segment lost 6 bases, leaving 3 bases of the junction unmatched. The germline V gene encodes CDR1 SQVTM and CDR2 ANQGSEA. CDR3 nucleotides: TGCAGCGTCCGACAGGGAAATCAGCCCCAGCATTTT. Its translation: CSVRQGNQPQHF. Complete variable domain (other parts from reference TRBV29-1 and TRBJ1-5): SAVISQKPSRDICQRGTSLTIQCQVDSQVTMMFWYRQQPGQSLTLIATANQGSEATYESGFVIDKFPISRPNLTFSTLTVSNMSPEDSSIYLCSVRQGNQPQHFGDGTRLSIL.

The chain joins TRBV11-2 to TRBJ2-1; D remains ambiguous. Trimming took 5 bases from V and 9 from J, leaving 11 bases between them. This CDR3 comprises 12 residues. Germline CDR1 SGHAT, CDR2 FQNNGV. This CDR3 is CASSRTLGEQFF. CDR3 DNA: TGTGCCAGCAGCCGGACCTTGGGTGAGCAGTTCTTC.

The chain combines TRBV4-1 with TRBJ2-3, with D perhaps TRBD1 (5 bases). The CDR3 loop spans 19 amino acids. V was shortened by 3 bases and J by 2 bases, with 24 bases between the two germline ends. The germline gives CDR1 MGHRA, CDR2 YSYEKL. The CDR3: CASSHIGSKQGLFTDTQYF. The CDR3 DNA reads as TGCGCCAGCAGCCACATTGGGTCCAAGCAGGGTCTCTTCACAGATACGCAGTATTTT.

The V gene is TRBV29-1, the J gene TRBJ2-3; 11 bases fit TRBD2. Germline CDR1 and CDR2: SQVTM and ANQGSEA. The CDR3 length is 13 residues. After removal of 6 bases from V and 3 bases from J, the junction contained 2 bases not matched to a gene. The CDR3 region is CSVTSGGTDTQYF. In nucleotides, the CDR3 is TGCAGCGTCACTAGCGGGGGAACAGATACGCAGTATTTT.

The genes are TRBV11-2 and TRBJ2-3, with TRBD2 identical over 7 bases. Germline trimming cut 1 base from V and 4 bases from J; bases unmatched to any gene: 5. Germline V lookup: CDR1 SGHAT, CDR2 FQNNGV. The length of the CDR3 is 15 residues. The CDR3 sequence is CASSLVSGPPDTQYF. The CDR3 DNA follows: TGTGCCAGCAGCTTAGTTAGCGGGCCCCCAGATACGCAGTATTTT.

This clonotype was seen once. The chain uses TRBV11-3 and TRBJ2-7, with 7 bases fitting TRBD1. TRBJ2-5 explains the end of the DNA better; the J call may be wrong. Germline V gene data show CDR1 as SGHNT and CDR2 as YENEEA. The CDR3 contains 13 residues. The CDR3 region is CASSATGVGTQYF. The CDR3 nucleotides are TGTGCCAGCAGCGCAACAGGGGTAGGGACCCAGTACTTC.

The rearrangement joins TRBV10-3 to TRBJ2-1; D gene ambiguous. Germline assignment: CDR1 ENHRY and CDR2 SYGVKD. The V end was cut by 11 bases, the J end by 6 bases, with 14 bases between. The CDR3 has 12 amino acids. CDR3 in amino acids: CAVAGLANEQFF. The CDR3 nucleotides are TGTGCCGTCGCTGGCCTGGCCAATGAGCAGTTCTTC.

The chain couples TRBV20-1 to TRBJ2-4; 8 bases match TRBD2. The CDR3 is made up of 16 amino acids. V trimming: 5 bases; J trimming: 6 bases; junction bases outside the gene matches: 15. In germline, CDR1 is DFQATT, CDR2 SNEGSKA (reference sequence). CDR3 sequence reads: CSAHIAGKTRGNIQYF. In nucleotides, the CDR3 is TGCAGTGCTCACATAGCGGGAAAAACCAGGGGAAACATTCAGTACTTC.

The V call is TRBV7-2, the J call TRBJ2-5, with TRBD2 matching 7 bases. Per germline, CDR1 SGHTA and CDR2 FQGNSA. Losses at the gene ends were 5 bases for V and 6 bases for J; bases not matched to a gene: 12. CDR3 size: 15 residues. The CDR3 protein is CASSPVRGESQTQYF. The CDR3 nucleotides read TGTGCCAGCAGCCCCGTCCGGGGGGAAAGCCAGACCCAGTACTTC.

Only a few counts were recorded for this clonotype. The chain joins TRBV6-1 to TRBJ2-7, with 8 nucleotides matching TRBD1. The germline V gene has CDR1 MNHNS and CDR2 SASEGT. The CDR3 runs to 16 residues. V gave up 5 bases and J gave up 1 base; unmatched junction bases: 10. CDR3 sequence: CASSFRTGRLSYEQYF. In DNA, the CDR3 is TGTGCCAGCAGTTTTCGGACAGGGAGGCTTTCCTACGAGCAGTACTTC.